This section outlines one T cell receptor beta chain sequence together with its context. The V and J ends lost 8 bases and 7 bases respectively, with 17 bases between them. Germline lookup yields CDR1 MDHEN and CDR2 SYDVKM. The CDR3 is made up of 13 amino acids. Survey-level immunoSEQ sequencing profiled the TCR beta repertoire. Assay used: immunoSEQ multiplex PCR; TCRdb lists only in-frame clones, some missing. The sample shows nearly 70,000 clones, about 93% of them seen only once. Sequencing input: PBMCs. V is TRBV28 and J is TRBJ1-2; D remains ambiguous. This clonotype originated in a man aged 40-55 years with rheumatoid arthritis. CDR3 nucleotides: TGTGCCAGCGGAATAGCCTCCGGGTCTGGCTACACCTTC. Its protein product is CASGIASGSGYTF.